The rows below give T cell receptor beta chains drawn from one sample of a study of cytomegalovirus exposure and HLA in healthy donors. Sequenced by immunoSEQ multiplex PCR; TCRdb stores in-frame clones only, minus some. This sample yields over 100,000 clones, of which around 73% are seen a single time; 1.3% to 1.5% belongs to the top ten. Input material: PBMCs. The receptors originated from a female donor in good health and CMV-seronegative. The conserved cysteine and the conserved F or W are not part of the CDR3 here.

v_call: TRBV5-1; cdr3_aa: ASSNSRTAGAETQY
v_call: TRBV7-9; cdr3_aa: ASAPGSQTQY
v_call: TRBV5-6; cdr3_aa: ASSPVNTGELF
v_call: TRBV2; cdr3_aa: ASRRDRGAEQY
v_call: TRBV30; cdr3_aa: ASLFGRVNTEAF
v_call: TRBV5-1; cdr3_aa: ASSLAWRENYGYT
v_call: TRBV6-5; cdr3_aa: ASSRGANEQF
v_call: TRBV29-1; cdr3_aa: SVDAGVAGELF
v_call: TRBV7-9; cdr3_aa: ASSSQDLAYEQY
v_call: TRBV5-4; cdr3_aa: ASSWGQKTGELF
v_call: TRBV9; cdr3_aa: ASSVGGNSYNEQF
v_call: TRBV5-1; cdr3_aa: ASSLELQEEKLF
v_call: TRBV5-1; cdr3_aa: ASSLAQASGRNWQF
v_call: TRBV28; cdr3_aa: ASSLRQGAGNTEAF
v_call: TRBV7-2; cdr3_aa: ASSLTSGTYEQY
v_call: TRBV27; cdr3_aa: ASSSDSTYEQY
v_call: TRBV27; cdr3_aa: ASSISGRARNIQY
v_call: TRBV5-1; cdr3_aa: ASSFSLGGANTEAF
v_call: TRBV27; cdr3_aa: ASSQRDRRIMNTEAF
v_call: TRBV4-3; cdr3_aa: ASSPEQGTYEQY
v_call: TRBV2; cdr3_aa: ASSDAAPFVDEQF
v_call: TRBV19; cdr3_aa: ASSIQGIQGYT
v_call: TRBV19; cdr3_aa: ASRSGEQPQH
v_call: TRBV2; cdr3_aa: ASRYEGASSVNEQF
v_call: TRBV27; cdr3_aa: ASSLVPQGAYNSPLH
v_call: TRBV7-9; cdr3_aa: ASRRRGGGNQPQH
v_call: TRBV6-1; cdr3_aa: ASSAYSGGQGDQPQH
v_call: TRBV29-1; cdr3_aa: SVEGTSGRNNEQF
v_call: TRBV5-6; cdr3_aa: ASSLSGAQETQY
v_call: TRBV15; cdr3_aa: ATSSFADSYYQPQH
v_call: TRBV7-2; cdr3_aa: ASSLQTSGRALETQY
v_call: TRBV5-1; cdr3_aa: ASSLERLGRPFYEQY
v_call: TRBV4-3; cdr3_aa: ASSPYVAGAIYNEQF
v_call: TRBV7-3; cdr3_aa: ASSLTAGEGYGYT
v_call: TRBV7-9; cdr3_aa: ASSLVYYGYT
v_call: TRBV5-6; cdr3_aa: ASSLRGNYGYT
v_call: TRBV11-1; cdr3_aa: ASSPQQLPDGDSYEQY
v_call: TRBV9; cdr3_aa: ASSVRGDSSGNTIY
v_call: TRBV6-5; cdr3_aa: ASSYSQGNQPQH
v_call: TRBV28; cdr3_aa: ASSPQGGSETQY
v_call: TRBV4-3; cdr3_aa: ASSQDGGLAFGEQF
v_call: TRBV30; cdr3_aa: AWSVAGGTEAF
v_call: TRBV19; cdr3_aa: ASSRQVFTEAF
v_call: TRBV11-2; cdr3_aa: ASSMGLAAYEQY
v_call: TRBV5-4; cdr3_aa: ASSLYVQDEQF
v_call: TRBV7-2; cdr3_aa: ASSLVGTGLVEQY
v_call: TRBV28; cdr3_aa: ASSTTGDWIVGYT
v_call: TRBV7-9; cdr3_aa: ASSLGQGLQTNYGYT
v_call: TRBV9; cdr3_aa: ASSATSIKNEQY
v_call: TRBV10-3; cdr3_aa: AISGQGPDATNEKLF
v_call: TRBV11-3; cdr3_aa: ASSLDSYEQY
v_call: TRBV27; cdr3_aa: ASSPSRAGGHNEQF
v_call: TRBV2; cdr3_aa: ASSEGGRDTGELF
v_call: TRBV6-5; cdr3_aa: ASSYGLNQPQH
v_call: TRBV5-4; cdr3_aa: ASSLDSSVDTQY
v_call: TRBV7-8; cdr3_aa: ASSTGLEETQY